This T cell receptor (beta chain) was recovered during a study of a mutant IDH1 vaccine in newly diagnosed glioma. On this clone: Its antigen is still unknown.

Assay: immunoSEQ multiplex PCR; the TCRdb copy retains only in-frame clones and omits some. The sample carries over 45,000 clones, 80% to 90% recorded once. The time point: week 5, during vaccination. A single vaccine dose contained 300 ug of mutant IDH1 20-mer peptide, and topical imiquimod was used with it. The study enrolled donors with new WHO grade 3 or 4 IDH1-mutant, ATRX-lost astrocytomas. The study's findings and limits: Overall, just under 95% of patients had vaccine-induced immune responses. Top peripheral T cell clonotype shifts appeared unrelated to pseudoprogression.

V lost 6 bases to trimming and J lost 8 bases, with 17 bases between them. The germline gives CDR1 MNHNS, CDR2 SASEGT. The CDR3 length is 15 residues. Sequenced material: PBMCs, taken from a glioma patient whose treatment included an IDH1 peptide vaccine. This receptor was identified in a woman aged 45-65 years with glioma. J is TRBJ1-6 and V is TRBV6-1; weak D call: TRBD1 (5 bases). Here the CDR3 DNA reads TGTGCCAGCAGGGCAATGATGGGGCTAGATTCACCCCTCCACTTT. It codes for CASRAMMGLDSPLHF.